This entry features one T cell receptor beta chain sequence. The antigen it recognizes is unknown. Base-call qualities are not available, and no considerably larger clone is one nucleotide away. This specimen belongs to a study of control samples from healthy donors and cancer patients (dated by TCRdb to 2018 to 2020). The junction carries 11 bases between V and J, which are trimmed by 5 bases and 9 bases respectively. The CDR3, cysteine through phenylalanine, is 12 amino acids long. This entry keeps only the CDR3 DNA: 36 bases, framed from base 1. Library construction relied on the immunoSEQ multiplex PCR assay. In TCRdb, the immuneACCESS table is reduced to in-frame sequences with V and J assigned. These tables do not hold every clone; where another copy was compared, an unresolved V gene accounts for under half, and the others remain unexplained. The sample yields 130,000 or so clones; 80% to 95% were counted once. The ten largest clones take up about 2.7% of the sample.

Recombination joined TRBV12-3 or TRBV12-4 with TRBJ2-1; TRBD1 is a possible D gene, resting on 6 matching bases. The sample comprised blood. The sequence was collected from a middle-aged man in good health. The DNA is TGTGCCAGCAGTCTCAGGGGAATTGAGCAGTTCTTC. Its translation reads: CASSLRGIEQFF.